This TCR beta chain was captured by sequencing in a study of T cell changes during pregnancy in multiple sclerosis. Assay: immunoSEQ multiplex PCR; the TCRdb copy retains only in-frame clones and omits some. The sample yields some 71,000 clones, roughly 93% seen once. J gave up 1 base and V 3 bases, and 6 bases lay outside the gene matches. The CDR3 runs to 18 residues. The germline gives CDR1 MNHEY, CDR2 SMNVEV (reference sequence). This TCR came from a female donor with multiple sclerosis, enrolled in a pregnancy study. The V gene is TRBV27, the J gene TRBJ1-6; the match to TRBD1 covers 10 bases. The input for sequencing was peripheral blood, taken in the third trimester of pregnancy. The CDR3 protein is CASSLTGGAGSYNSPLHF. CDR3 sequence (DNA): TGTGCCAGCAGTTTGACAGGGGGCGCGGGATCCTATAATTCACCCCTCCACTTT.